The rows below give T cell receptor beta chains drawn from one sample of a study of shared clonotypes between healthy human individuals. Data came from immunoSEQ multiplex PCR; TCRdb stores just in-frame clones and leaves some out. The data contain millions of clones, just over 90% of them seen just once; the ten biggest clones take up about 0.13%. The sample taken for sequencing was naive CD4+ T cells sorted from blood. The origin of the receptors is a man aged 18 to 29 in good health. The CDR3 runs from the conserved cysteine through the conserved F or W. Each record gives: V gene, J gene, D gene, clone size, CDR3 protein, CDR3 DNA. A D gene is named only where the DNA matches it firmly. Size tells how often a clone was seen (once, few, many) or the class of an expanded clone, and some rows leave it out.

V gene: TRBV2
J gene: TRBJ2-7
D gene: TRBD1
clone size: .
CDR3 protein: CASSDWTGGWGQYF
CDR3 DNA: TGTGCCAGCAGTGATTGGACAGGGGGCTGGGGGCAGTACTTC

V gene: TRBV18
J gene: TRBJ1-2
D gene: .
clone size: .
CDR3 protein: CASSPGGENYGYTF
CDR3 DNA: TGTGCCAGCTCACCTGGGGGGGAGAACTATGGCTACACCTTC

V gene: TRBV14
J gene: TRBJ1-2
D gene: .
clone size: .
CDR3 protein: CASSLAAGIGYTF
CDR3 DNA: TGTGCCAGCAGCCTAGCCGCGGGTATTGGCTACACCTTC

V gene: TRBV27
J gene: TRBJ2-1
D gene: TRBD1
clone size: .
CDR3 protein: CASSRPPGQGTREQFF
CDR3 DNA: TGTGCCAGCAGCCGACCGCCGGGACAGGGGACGAGGGAGCAGTTCTTC

V gene: TRBV4-1
J gene: TRBJ2-1
D gene: TRBD2
clone size: .
CDR3 protein: CASTTNLPASGRGRNEQFF
CDR3 DNA: TGCGCCAGCACCACGAACCTCCCGGCTAGCGGGAGAGGTAGGAATGAGCAGTTCTTC

V gene: TRBV9
J gene: TRBJ2-5
D gene: .
clone size: .
CDR3 protein: CASSEHLSGVGNQETQYF
CDR3 DNA: TGTGCCAGCAGCGAACATCTCTCGGGAGTTGGGAACCAAGAGACCCAGTACTTC

V gene: TRBV5-1
J gene: TRBJ2-3
D gene: .
clone size: .
CDR3 protein: CASSLGGVDTQYF
CDR3 DNA: TGCGCCAGCAGCTTGGGTGGGGTAGATACGCAGTATTTT

V gene: TRBV5-1
J gene: TRBJ1-1
D gene: TRBD1
clone size: .
CDR3 protein: CASSLDRGTAFF
CDR3 DNA: TGCGCCAGCAGCTTGGACAGGGGGACAGCTTTCTTT

V gene: TRBV12-5
J gene: TRBJ1-6
D gene: TRBD1
clone size: .
CDR3 protein: CASGLSPGQRSYNSPLHF
CDR3 DNA: TGTGCTAGTGGTTTGTCTCCGGGACAGCGCTCCTATAATTCACCCCTCCACTTT

V gene: TRBV7-9
J gene: TRBJ1-2
D gene: TRBD1
clone size: few
CDR3 protein: CASSRDRGEDGYTF
CDR3 DNA: TGTGCCAGCAGCAGAGACAGGGGGGAAGATGGCTACACCTTC

V gene: TRBV10-2
J gene: TRBJ2-3
D gene: TRBD2
clone size: .
CDR3 protein: CASSRGERESDTQYF
CDR3 DNA: TGCGCCAGCAGCCGGGGGGAGCGGGAGTCAGATACGCAGTATTTT

V gene: TRBV6-5
J gene: TRBJ1-2
D gene: .
clone size: few
CDR3 protein: CASSYKATSGYTF
CDR3 DNA: TGTGCCAGCAGTTACAAGGCGACGTCTGGCTACACCTTC

V gene: TRBV5-1
J gene: TRBJ2-3
D gene: .
clone size: .
CDR3 protein: CASSRGQGLPTQYF
CDR3 DNA: TGCGCCAGCAGCAGGGGACAAGGGCTTCCCACGCAGTATTTT

V gene: TRBV9
J gene: TRBJ2-5
D gene: .
clone size: .
CDR3 protein: CASSVGPRTLAKGTQYF
CDR3 DNA: TGTGCCAGCAGCGTAGGTCCCAGGACCCTGGCCAAGGGGACCCAGTACTTC

V gene: TRBV29-1
J gene: TRBJ2-7
D gene: TRBD1
clone size: .
CDR3 protein: CSVEESGQGTYEQYF
CDR3 DNA: TGCAGCGTTGAAGAGTCAGGACAGGGTACCTACGAGCAGTACTTC

V gene: TRBV7-2
J gene: TRBJ2-4
D gene: .
clone size: .
CDR3 protein: CASSLVAVGKNIQYF
CDR3 DNA: TGTGCCAGCAGCTTAGTGGCAGTGGGCAAAAACATTCAGTACTTC

V gene: TRBV4-1
J gene: TRBJ2-6
D gene: .
clone size: .
CDR3 protein: CASSQERGVGANVLTF
CDR3 DNA: TGCGCCAGCAGCCAAGAGAGGGGCGTTGGGGCCAACGTCCTGACTTTC

V gene: TRBV11-3
J gene: TRBJ2-5
D gene: .
clone size: .
CDR3 protein: CASSLEGPGETQYF
CDR3 DNA: TGTGCCAGCAGCTTAGAGGGGCCCGGAGAGACCCAGTACTTC

V gene: TRBV4-1
J gene: TRBJ2-1
D gene: TRBD1
clone size: .
CDR3 protein: CASSPPGTGNWEQFF
CDR3 DNA: TGCGCCAGCAGCCCGCCCGGGACAGGGAATTGGGAGCAGTTCTTC

V gene: TRBV2
J gene: TRBJ1-4
D gene: TRBD1
clone size: .
CDR3 protein: CASSEKGQAIGRLFF
CDR3 DNA: TGTGCCAGCAGTGAAAAGGGACAGGCGATAGGGCGTCTGTTTTTT

V gene: TRBV4-2
J gene: TRBJ2-7
D gene: .
clone size: once
CDR3 protein: CASSQDLDSSYEQYF
CDR3 DNA: TGTGCCAGCAGCCAAGATCTCGATAGCTCCTACGAGCAGTACTTC

V gene: TRBV18
J gene: TRBJ1-1
D gene: .
clone size: .
CDR3 protein: CASSPAAVNTEAFF
CDR3 DNA: TGTGCCAGCTCACCAGCAGCCGTCAACACTGAAGCTTTCTTT

V gene: TRBV9
J gene: TRBJ2-2
D gene: .
clone size: .
CDR3 protein: CASSVAGQNTGELFF
CDR3 DNA: TGTGCCAGCAGCGTAGCTGGGCAGAACACCGGGGAGCTGTTTTTT

V gene: TRBV6-1
J gene: TRBJ1-5
D gene: .
clone size: .
CDR3 protein: CASSNMQIPNQPQHF
CDR3 DNA: TGTGCCAGCAGTAATATGCAGATCCCCAATCAGCCCCAGCATTTT

V gene: TRBV2
J gene: TRBJ2-3
D gene: .
clone size: once
CDR3 protein: CASREGLGTDTQYF
CDR3 DNA: TGTGCCAGCAGGGAGGGTCTCGGCACAGATACGCAGTATTTT

V gene: TRBV21-1
J gene: TRBJ1-5
D gene: .
clone size: once
CDR3 protein: CASSRGNQPQHF
CDR3 DNA: TGTGCCAGCAGCAGAGGGAATCAGCCCCAGCATTTT

V gene: TRBV18
J gene: TRBJ1-3
D gene: TRBD1
clone size: few
CDR3 protein: CASSPFPTGSGNTIYF
CDR3 DNA: TGTGCCAGCTCACCATTTCCGACAGGGTCTGGAAACACCATATATTTT

V gene: TRBV7-2
J gene: TRBJ2-1
D gene: .
clone size: .
CDR3 protein: CASGGNEQFF
CDR3 DNA: TGTGCCAGCGGGGGCAATGAGCAGTTCTTC

V gene: TRBV30
J gene: TRBJ2-5
D gene: TRBD1
clone size: .
CDR3 protein: CAWSHGTGWETQYF
CDR3 DNA: TGTGCCTGGAGCCATGGGACAGGGTGGGAGACCCAGTACTTC

V gene: TRBV18
J gene: TRBJ2-6
D gene: .
clone size: .
CDR3 protein: CASSHGSSGANVLTF
CDR3 DNA: TGTGCCAGCTCACACGGGTCGTCTGGGGCCAACGTCCTGACTTTC

V gene: TRBV7-6
J gene: TRBJ2-5
D gene: TRBD2
clone size: .
CDR3 protein: CASSLVSRLAGGKGGETQYF
CDR3 DNA: TGTGCCAGCAGCTTAGTTTCTAGACTAGCGGGGGGAAAAGGCGGAGAGACCCAGTACTTC

V gene: TRBV11-3
J gene: TRBJ1-1
D gene: .
clone size: .
CDR3 protein: CASSTEGESTEAFF
CDR3 DNA: TGTGCCAGCAGCACGGAGGGGGAAAGCACTGAAGCTTTCTTT

V gene: TRBV2
J gene: TRBJ2-3
D gene: .
clone size: .
CDR3 protein: CANTIRDVNTDTQYF
CDR3 DNA: TGTGCCAACACTATCCGGGACGTAAACACAGATACGCAGTATTTT

V gene: TRBV30
J gene: TRBJ1-5
D gene: .
clone size: .
CDR3 protein: CAWSFAKTGSSNQPQHF
CDR3 DNA: TGTGCCTGGAGTTTTGCTAAGACAGGATCTAGCAATCAGCCCCAGCATTTT

V gene: TRBV2
J gene: TRBJ1-2
D gene: .
clone size: .
CDR3 protein: CASSEQGAYGYTF
CDR3 DNA: TGTGCCAGCAGTGAACAGGGAGCCTATGGCTACACCTTC

V gene: TRBV6-5
J gene: TRBJ1-5
D gene: .
clone size: .
CDR3 protein: CASSSRESNQPQHF
CDR3 DNA: TGTGCCAGCAGTTCCAGGGAAAGCAATCAGCCCCAGCATTTT

V gene: TRBV12-5
J gene: TRBJ2-7
D gene: .
clone size: once
CDR3 protein: CASGLVVGETYEQYF
CDR3 DNA: TGTGCTAGTGGTTTGGTCGTCGGTGAGACCTACGAGCAGTACTTC

V gene: TRBV5-1
J gene: TRBJ1-1
D gene: .
clone size: .
CDR3 protein: CASSLEGDKNTEAFF
CDR3 DNA: TGCGCCAGCAGCTTGGAAGGTGATAAGAACACTGAAGCTTTCTTT

V gene: TRBV9
J gene: TRBJ2-7
D gene: TRBD2
clone size: .
CDR3 protein: CASSATPGRQYEQYF
CDR3 DNA: TGTGCCAGCAGCGCCACACCCGGGAGGCAATACGAGCAGTACTTC

V gene: TRBV9
J gene: TRBJ1-2
D gene: .
clone size: .
CDR3 protein: CASSIAGNYGYTF
CDR3 DNA: TGTGCCAGCAGCATTGCGGGGAACTATGGCTACACCTTC

V gene: TRBV30
J gene: TRBJ2-1
D gene: .
clone size: .
CDR3 protein: CAWSIPRGIYNEQFF
CDR3 DNA: TGTGCCTGGAGTATTCCGAGGGGGATTTACAATGAGCAGTTCTTC

V gene: TRBV6-1
J gene: TRBJ2-7
D gene: TRBD1
clone size: .
CDR3 protein: CASSWGTGGTYEQYF
CDR3 DNA: TGTGCCAGCAGTTGGGGGACAGGCGGGACCTACGAGCAGTACTTC

V gene: TRBV10-3
J gene: TRBJ2-3
D gene: TRBD2
clone size: .
CDR3 protein: CAISGERGGDTQYF
CDR3 DNA: TGTGCCATCAGTGGCGAGCGGGGGGGGGATACGCAGTATTTT

V gene: TRBV6-1
J gene: TRBJ2-7
D gene: TRBD2
clone size: few
CDR3 protein: CASSEGASGGYEQYF
CDR3 DNA: TGTGCCAGCAGTGAAGGGGCTAGCGGGGGCTACGAGCAGTACTTC

V gene: TRBV5-4
J gene: TRBJ1-2
D gene: .
clone size: .
CDR3 protein: CASSSAALNYGYTF
CDR3 DNA: TGTGCCAGCAGCTCCGCCGCCCTAAACTATGGCTACACCTTC

V gene: TRBV7-8
J gene: TRBJ2-7
D gene: TRBD2
clone size: .
CDR3 protein: CASSSPGEGEQYF
CDR3 DNA: TGTGCCAGCAGCTCACCGGGGGAGGGCGAGCAGTACTTC

V gene: TRBV7-2
J gene: TRBJ1-1
D gene: .
clone size: .
CDR3 protein: CASSLSPTQNTEAFF
CDR3 DNA: TGTGCCAGCAGCTTAAGCCCGACACAGAACACTGAAGCTTTCTTT

V gene: TRBV10-1
J gene: TRBJ2-3
D gene: TRBD2
clone size: once
CDR3 protein: CASSQRGAGTDTQYF
CDR3 DNA: TGCGCCAGCAGTCAGCGGGGTGCCGGCACAGATACGCAGTATTTT

V gene: TRBV5-1
J gene: TRBJ2-5
D gene: TRBD2
clone size: once
CDR3 protein: CASSYQGTSGAQETQYF
CDR3 DNA: TGCGCCAGCAGCTACCAAGGGACTAGCGGGGCGCAAGAGACCCAGTACTTC

V gene: TRBV4-3
J gene: TRBJ2-1
D gene: .
clone size: .
CDR3 protein: CASSPAGAPYNEQFF
CDR3 DNA: TGCGCCAGCAGCCCCGCAGGGGCACCCTACAATGAGCAGTTCTTC